This TCR beta chain was sequenced during a study of T cells in Graves' hyperthyroidism and ophthalmopathy. TCR beta CDR3 regions were amplified from RNA transcripts. The HTBI set primed first-round TCR CDR3 RT-PCR. TCRdb re-called the multiplex PCR reads through MiXCR, storing one row per CDR3 protein. The profile shows under 200,000 distinct CDR3 sequences, 9.4% of them singletons. The CDR3 totals 14 residues. Trimming removed 3 bases at V and 5 bases at J, with 11 bases between. This clonotype was detected ten times or more. Its antigen remains unknown. Findings and caveats of the study: Ophthalmopathy prediction by the model preceded onset by a median roughly 6.3 months.

Before ophthalmopathy appeared, progressors gave blood at initial hyperthyroidism diagnosis. The chain combines TRBV12-3 or TRBV12-4 with TRBJ1-5, with D uncertain. Sequenced material: blood. This TCR was recovered from a woman between 18 and 29 years old with Graves' hyperthyroidism that later progressed to Graves' ophthalmopathy. This CDR3 reads CASSLLGGDQPQHF. CDR3 nucleotides: TGTGCCAGCAGTTTGTTGGGCGGGGATCAGCCCCAGCATTTT.